This TCR beta chain was observed in a study of shared clonotypes between healthy human individuals. Across the whole study: Donors consisted of a couple of women and a few men between 18 and 49. Findings and limits, study-wide: A small donor pool kept down the genetic and exposure-history diversity that was represented.

With 1 base removed from V and 0 bases from J, the gap between germline ends came to 10 bases. CDR3 size: 15 residues. Germline V lookup: CDR1 SGHTA, CDR2 FQGTGA. Of note for this clone: Antigen specificity is unknown.

Only in-frame clones appear in the TCRdb table, and some are missing; sequencing was by immunoSEQ multiplex PCR. The table lists about 2 million clones, roughly 94% of them singletons. All donors were healthy HIV-negative adults lacking recent acute infections or vaccinations. CD4+ cells underwent separation, giving CD45RA+ naive and CD45RA-negative memory subsets. The sequenced sample consisted of naive CD4+ T cells sorted from blood. Documented subset: CD45RA+ positively selected. V gene TRBV7-3 combines with J gene TRBJ2-7; no clear D. This receptor was taken from a man younger than 35 in good health. The CDR3 coding sequence is TGTGCCAGCAGCTTAATGGGTGCAAGCTCCTACGAGCAGTACTTC. Protein product: CASSLMGASSYEQYF.